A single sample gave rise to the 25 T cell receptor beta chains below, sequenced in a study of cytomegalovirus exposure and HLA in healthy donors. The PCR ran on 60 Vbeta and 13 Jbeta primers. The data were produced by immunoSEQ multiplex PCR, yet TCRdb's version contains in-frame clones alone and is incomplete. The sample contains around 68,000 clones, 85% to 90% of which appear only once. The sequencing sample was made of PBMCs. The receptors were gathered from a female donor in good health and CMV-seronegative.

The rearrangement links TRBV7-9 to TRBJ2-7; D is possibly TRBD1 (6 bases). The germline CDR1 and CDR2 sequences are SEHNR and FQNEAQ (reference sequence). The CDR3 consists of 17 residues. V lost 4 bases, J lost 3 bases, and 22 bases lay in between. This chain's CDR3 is CASSSLLNRDLGYEQYF. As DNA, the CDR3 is TGTGCCAGCAGCTCCCTCCTGAACAGGGATTTGGGCTACGAGCAGTACTTC.

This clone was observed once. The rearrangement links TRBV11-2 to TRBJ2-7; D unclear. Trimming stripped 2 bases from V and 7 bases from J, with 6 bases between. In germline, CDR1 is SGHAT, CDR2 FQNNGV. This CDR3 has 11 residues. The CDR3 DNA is TGTGCCAGCAGCTTAATAGCAGAGCAGTACTTC. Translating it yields CASSLIAEQYF. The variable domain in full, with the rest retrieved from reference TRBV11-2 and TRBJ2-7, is EAGVAQSPRYKIIEKRQSVAFWCNPISGHATLYWYQQILGQGPKLLIQFQNNGVVDDSQLPKDRFSAERLKGVDSTLKIQPAKLEDSAVYLCASSLIAEQYFGPGTRLTVT.

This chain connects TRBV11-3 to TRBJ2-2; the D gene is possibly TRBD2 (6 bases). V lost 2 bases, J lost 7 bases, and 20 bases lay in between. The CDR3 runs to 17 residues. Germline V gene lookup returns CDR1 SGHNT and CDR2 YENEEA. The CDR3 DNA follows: TGTGCCAGCAGCTTAATGGCGTATGGCGGGAAGGTCGGGGAGCTGTTTTTT. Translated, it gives CASSLMAYGGKVGELFF.

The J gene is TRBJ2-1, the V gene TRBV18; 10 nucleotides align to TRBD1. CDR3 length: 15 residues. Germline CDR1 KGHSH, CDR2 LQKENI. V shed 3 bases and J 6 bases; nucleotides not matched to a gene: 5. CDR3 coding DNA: TGTGCCAGCTCACCTGGGACAGGGGTATCCAATGAGCAGTTCTTC. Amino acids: CASSPGTGVSNEQFF.

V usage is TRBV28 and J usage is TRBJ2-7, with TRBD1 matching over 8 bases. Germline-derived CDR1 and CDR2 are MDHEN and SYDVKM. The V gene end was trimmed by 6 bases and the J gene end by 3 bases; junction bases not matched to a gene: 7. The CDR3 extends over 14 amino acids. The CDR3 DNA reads TGTGCCAGCAGGCGACAGGGGCCGTACTACGAGCAGTACTTC. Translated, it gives CASRRQGPYYEQYF.

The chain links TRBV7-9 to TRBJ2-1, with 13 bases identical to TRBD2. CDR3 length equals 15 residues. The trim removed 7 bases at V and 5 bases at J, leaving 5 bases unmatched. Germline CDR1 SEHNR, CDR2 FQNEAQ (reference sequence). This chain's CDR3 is CASTPGLAGDNEQFF. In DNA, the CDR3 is TGTGCCAGCACCCCCGGACTAGCGGGAGACAATGAGCAGTTCTTC.

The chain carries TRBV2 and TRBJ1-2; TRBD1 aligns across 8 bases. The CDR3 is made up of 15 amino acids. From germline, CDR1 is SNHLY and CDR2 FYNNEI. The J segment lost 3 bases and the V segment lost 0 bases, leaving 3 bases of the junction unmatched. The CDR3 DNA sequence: TGTGCCAGCAGTGAAGCGGCAGGGGGCTACTATGGCTACACCTTC. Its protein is CASSEAAGGYYGYTF.

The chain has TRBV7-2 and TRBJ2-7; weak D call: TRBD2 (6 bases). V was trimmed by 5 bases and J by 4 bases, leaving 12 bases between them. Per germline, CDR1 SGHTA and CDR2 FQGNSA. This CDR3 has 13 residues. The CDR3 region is CASSTGAGYEQYF. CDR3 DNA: TGTGCCAGCAGCACCGGGGCGGGATACGAGCAGTACTTC.

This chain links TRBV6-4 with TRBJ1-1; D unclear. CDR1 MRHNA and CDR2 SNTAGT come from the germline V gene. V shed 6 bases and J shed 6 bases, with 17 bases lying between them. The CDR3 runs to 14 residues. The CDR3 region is CASRAAGLRSEAFF. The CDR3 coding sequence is TGTGCCAGCAGGGCGGCGGGGTTACGGTCTGAAGCTTTCTTT.

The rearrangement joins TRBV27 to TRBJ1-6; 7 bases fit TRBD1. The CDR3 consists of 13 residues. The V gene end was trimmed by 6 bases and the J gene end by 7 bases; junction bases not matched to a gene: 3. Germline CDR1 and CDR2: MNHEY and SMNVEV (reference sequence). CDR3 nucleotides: TGTGCCAGCAGGGGACAGTCAAATTCACCCCTCCACTTT. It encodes CASRGQSNSPLHF.

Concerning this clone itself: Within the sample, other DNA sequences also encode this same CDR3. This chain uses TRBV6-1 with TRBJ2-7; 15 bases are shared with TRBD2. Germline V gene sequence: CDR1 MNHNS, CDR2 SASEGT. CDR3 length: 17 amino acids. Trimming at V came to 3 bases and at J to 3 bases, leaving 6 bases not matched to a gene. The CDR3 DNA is TGTGCCAGCAGTGAGCCGGGACTAGCGGGGGGCTACTACGAGCAGTACTTC. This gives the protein CASSEPGLAGGYYEQYF.

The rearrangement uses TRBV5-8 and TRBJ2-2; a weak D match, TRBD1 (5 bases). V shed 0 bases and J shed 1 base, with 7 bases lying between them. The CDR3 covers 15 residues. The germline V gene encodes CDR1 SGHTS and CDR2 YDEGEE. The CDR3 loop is CASSLVDRNTGELFF. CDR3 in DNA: TGTGCCAGCAGCTTGGTCGACAGGAACACCGGGGAGCTGTTTTTT.

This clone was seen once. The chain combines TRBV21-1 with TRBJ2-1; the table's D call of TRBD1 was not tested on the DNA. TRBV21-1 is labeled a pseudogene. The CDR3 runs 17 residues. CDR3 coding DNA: TGTGCCAGCAGCGGAGAGTGGGGGACAGGACGATACAATGAGCAGTTCTTC. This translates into CASSGEWGTGRYNEQFF.

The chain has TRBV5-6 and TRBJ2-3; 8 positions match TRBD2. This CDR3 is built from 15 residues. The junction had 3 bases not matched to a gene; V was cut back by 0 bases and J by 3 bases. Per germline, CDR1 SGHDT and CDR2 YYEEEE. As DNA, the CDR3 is TGTGCCAGCAGCTTGGTTAGCGGGGCGACAGATACGCAGTATTTT. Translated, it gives CASSLVSGATDTQYF.

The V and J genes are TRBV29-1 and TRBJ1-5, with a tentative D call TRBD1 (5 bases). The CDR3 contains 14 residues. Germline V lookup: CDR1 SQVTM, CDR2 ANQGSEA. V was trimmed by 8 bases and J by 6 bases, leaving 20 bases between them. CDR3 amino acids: CSLHVGGRSQPQHF. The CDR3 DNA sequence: TGCAGCCTTCACGTGGGGGGAAGGAGTCAGCCCCAGCATTTT.

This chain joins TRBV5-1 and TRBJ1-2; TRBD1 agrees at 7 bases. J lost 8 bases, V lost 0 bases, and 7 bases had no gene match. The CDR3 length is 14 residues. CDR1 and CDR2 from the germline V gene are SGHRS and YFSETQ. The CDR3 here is CASSLGQGILGYTF. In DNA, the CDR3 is TGCGCCAGCAGCTTGGGACAGGGTATTTTGGGCTACACCTTC.

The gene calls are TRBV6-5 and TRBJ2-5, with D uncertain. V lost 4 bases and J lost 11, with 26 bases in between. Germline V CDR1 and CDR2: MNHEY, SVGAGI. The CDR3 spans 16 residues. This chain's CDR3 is CASSSQTLPPLLIQYF. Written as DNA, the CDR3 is TGTGCCAGCAGTTCCCAGACACTTCCCCCCCTGCTAATTCAGTACTTC.

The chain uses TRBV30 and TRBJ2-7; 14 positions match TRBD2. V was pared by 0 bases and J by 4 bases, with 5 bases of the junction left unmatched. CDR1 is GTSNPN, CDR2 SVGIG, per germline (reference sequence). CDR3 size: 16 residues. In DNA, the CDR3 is TGTGCCTGGAGTGTATGGGGACTAGCGGGAGTGTACGAGCAGTACTTC. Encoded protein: CAWSVWGLAGVYEQYF.

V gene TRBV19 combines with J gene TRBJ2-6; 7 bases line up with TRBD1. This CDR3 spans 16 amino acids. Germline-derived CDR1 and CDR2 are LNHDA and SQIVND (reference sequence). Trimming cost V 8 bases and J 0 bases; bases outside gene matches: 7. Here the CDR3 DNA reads TGTGCCAGTCTGAGGACAGGAGACTCTGGGGCCAACGTCCTGACTTTC. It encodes CASLRTGDSGANVLTF.

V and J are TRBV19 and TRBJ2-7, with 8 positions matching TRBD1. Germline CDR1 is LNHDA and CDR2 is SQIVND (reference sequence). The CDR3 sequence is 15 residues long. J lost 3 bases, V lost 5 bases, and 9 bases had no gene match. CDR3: CASSLKTDRGYEQYF. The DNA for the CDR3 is TGTGCCAGTAGTCTCAAAACCGACAGGGGCTACGAGCAGTACTTC.

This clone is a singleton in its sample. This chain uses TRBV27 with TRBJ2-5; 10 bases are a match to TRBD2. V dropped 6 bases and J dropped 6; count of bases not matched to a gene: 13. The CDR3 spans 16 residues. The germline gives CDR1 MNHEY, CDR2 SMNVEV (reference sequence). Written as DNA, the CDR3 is TGTGCCAGCAGCACAAGCGGGACTAGCGCCCCGAAGACCCAGTACTTC. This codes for CASSTSGTSAPKTQYF.

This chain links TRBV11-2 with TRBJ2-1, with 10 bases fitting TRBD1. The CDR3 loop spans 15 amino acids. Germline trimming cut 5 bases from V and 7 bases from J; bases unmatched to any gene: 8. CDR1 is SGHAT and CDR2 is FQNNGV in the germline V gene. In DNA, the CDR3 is TGTGCCAGCAGCAGCCGGGACAGGGGATTGAATGAGCAGTTCTTC. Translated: CASSSRDRGLNEQFF.

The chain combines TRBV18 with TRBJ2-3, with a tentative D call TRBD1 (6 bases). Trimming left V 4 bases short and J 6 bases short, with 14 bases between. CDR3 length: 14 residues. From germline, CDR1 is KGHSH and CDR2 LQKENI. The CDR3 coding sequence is TGTGCCAGCTCACTGACAGGATCCCCGGATACGCAGTATTTT. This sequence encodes CASSLTGSPDTQYF.

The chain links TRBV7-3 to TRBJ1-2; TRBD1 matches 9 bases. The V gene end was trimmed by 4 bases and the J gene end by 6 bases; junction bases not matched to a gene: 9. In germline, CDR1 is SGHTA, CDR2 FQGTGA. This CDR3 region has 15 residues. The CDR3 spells CASSSGTGRENGYTF. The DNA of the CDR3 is TGTGCCAGCAGCTCCGGGACAGGGAGGGAAAATGGCTACACCTTC.

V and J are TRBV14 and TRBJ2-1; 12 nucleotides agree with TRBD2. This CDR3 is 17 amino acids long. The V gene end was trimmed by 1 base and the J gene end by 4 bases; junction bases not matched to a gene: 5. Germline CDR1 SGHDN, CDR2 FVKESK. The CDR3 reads CASSQGTSGMLYNEQFF. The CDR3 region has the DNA TGTGCCAGCAGCCAAGGGACTAGCGGGATGTTATACAATGAGCAGTTCTTC.